The 17 T cell receptor beta chains below all came from one sample that was sequenced in a study of blood T cells in healthy people across ages. The authors ran a second PCR of roughly 6 to 11 cycles using a sample-barcoded 5' primer and a J-beta primer mix. A single record per CDR3 protein comes from TCRdb applying MiXCR to the 5' RACE reads. The table lists 550,000 to 600,000 distinct CDR3 sequences, around 50% of them singletons. Material: blood. The receptors come from an elderly man in good health.

This clonotype showed up just once. The chain combines TRBV12-3 or TRBV12-4 with TRBJ1-1, with D perhaps TRBD1 (6 bases). This CDR3 comprises 11 residues. V was cut by 8 bases and J by 11 bases, with 15 bases left in between. This chain's CDR3 is CASGQSRRAFF. CDR3 in DNA: TGTGCCAGCGGACAGTCCCGACGGGCTTTCTTT.

This clonotype has more than one count but fewer than ten. The V call is TRBV20-1, the J call TRBJ2-7; perhaps TRBD2 as D (7 bases). This CDR3 spans 13 amino acids. Germline loops: CDR1 DFQATT, CDR2 SNEGSKA (reference sequence). Deletions cut 5 bases from V and 3 bases from J, with 14 bases between. The CDR3, as DNA: TGCAGTGCTGACCCGGGGGGCGACTACGAGCAGTACTTC. Translated, it gives CSADPGGDYEQYF.

In its sample, this clonotype was seen once. V gene TRBV20-1 combines with J gene TRBJ2-1, with D perhaps matching TRBD2 (6 bases). V gave up 3 bases and J gave up 2 bases, with 11 bases separating them. The CDR3 loop spans 14 amino acids. Germline V gene sequence: CDR1 DFQATT, CDR2 SNEGSKA (reference sequence). The chain's CDR3 is CSASGGVAYNEQFF. CDR3 bases: TGCAGTGCTAGCGGCGGGGTTGCCTACAATGAGCAGTTCTTC.

This clonotype appeared a few times. The chain employs TRBV29-1 and TRBJ2-7, with 10 positions matching TRBD2. This CDR3 contains 14 residues. Germline V gene data show CDR1 as SQVTM and CDR2 as ANQGSEA. J gave up 2 bases and V 7 bases, and 8 bases lay outside the gene matches. The CDR3 reads CSATSGTTPYEQYF. CDR3 coding DNA: TGCAGCGCAACTAGCGGGACTACGCCCTACGAGCAGTACTTC.

This clonotype was seen a handful of times. This chain connects TRBV7-8 to TRBJ2-3, with 9 bases matching TRBD2. This CDR3 spans 16 amino acids. Germline trimming cut 2 bases from V and 4 bases from J; bases unmatched to any gene: 7. Germline V gene data show CDR1 as SGHVS and CDR2 as FQNEAQ. DNA of the CDR3: TGTGCCAGCAGCTTACGGCTAGCGGGATTAGCAGATACGCAGTATTTT. It is translated as CASSLRLAGLADTQYF.

This sequence joins TRBV29-1 and TRBJ2-7, with TRBD1 matching 7 bases. V was pared by 7 bases and J by 2 bases, with 2 bases of the junction left unmatched. CDR1 and CDR2 (germline): SQVTM, ANQGSEA. CDR3 length: 11 residues. The CDR3 is CSAGTAYEQYF. The CDR3 DNA reads as TGCAGCGCTGGGACAGCCTACGAGCAGTACTTC.

The chain combines TRBV5-1 with TRBJ1-2; D gene uncertain. Trimming took 4 bases from V and 0 from J, leaving 7 bases between them. The V gene's germline CDR1 is SGHRS and CDR2 YFSETQ. The CDR3 contains 13 residues. The CDR3 coding sequence is TGCGCCAGCAGCGTGGGTGCTAACTATGGCTACACCTTC. This codes for CASSVGANYGYTF.

The J gene is TRBJ2-4, the V gene TRBV5-1; 8 nucleotides agree with TRBD1. The J call may be incorrect, as the DNA end agrees better with TRBJ2-7. The length of the CDR3 is 17 residues. CDR1 and CDR2 (germline): SGHRS, YFSETQ. The CDR3 here is CASSLNPTGASVDEQYF. Here the CDR3 DNA reads TGCGCCAGCAGCTTGAACCCGACAGGGGCCTCGGTGGACGAGCAGTACTTC.

The chain joins TRBV2 to TRBJ2-7; 8 positions agree with TRBD2. V lost 3 bases and J lost 0; bases outside the gene matches: 4. The CDR3 totals 15 residues. Germline values: CDR1 SNHLY, CDR2 FYNNEI. The CDR3 nucleotides are TGTGCCAGCAGTGACCCTAGCGGGTACTCCTACGAGCAGTACTTC. This codes for CASSDPSGYSYEQYF.

The rearrangement joins TRBV20-1 to TRBJ1-2; the D gene is possibly TRBD1 (5 bases). This CDR3 is 13 amino acids long. V dropped 0 bases and J dropped 5 bases, with 10 bases sitting between them. Germline values: CDR1 DFQATT, CDR2 SNEGSKA (reference sequence). CDR3: CSAREGVGYGYTF. CDR3 in DNA: TGCAGTGCTAGAGAGGGGGTCGGTTATGGCTACACCTTC.

The V call is TRBV28, the J call TRBJ1-2, with unresolved D. Germline V gene data show CDR1 as MDHEN and CDR2 as SYDVKM. Trimming removed 1 base from V and 4 bases from J, with 13 bases in between. The CDR3 has 15 residues. CDR3 protein: CASSLSGFPPYGYTF. Written as DNA, the CDR3 is TGTGCCAGCAGTTTATCTGGATTCCCCCCCTATGGCTACACCTTC.

The chain has TRBV7-2 and TRBJ1-2, with TRBD1 as a possible D gene (6 bases). The CDR3 covers 15 residues. The V and J ends lost 5 bases and 4 bases respectively, with 17 bases between them. The germline V gene has CDR1 SGHTA and CDR2 FQGNSA. CDR3 region: CASSPSGGHSYGYTF. The CDR3 nucleotides read TGTGCCAGCAGCCCCAGCGGGGGGCACAGCTATGGCTACACCTTC. Based on the CDR3 plus reference TRBV7-2 and TRBJ1-2, the full variable domain is GAGVSQSPSNKVTEKGKDVELRCDPISGHTALYWYRQSLGQGLEFLIYFQGNSAPDKSGLPSDRFSAERTGGSVSTLTIQRTQQEDSAVYLCASSPSGGHSYGYTFGSGTRLTVV.

This clonotype was seen repeatedly, ten times or more. The chain is built from TRBV6-6 and TRBJ2-7; possible D gene TRBD2, 6 bases. The CDR3 extends over 13 amino acids. The germline V gene has CDR1 MNHNY and CDR2 SVGAGI (reference sequence). Between the trimmed V and J ends, which lost 8 bases and 0 bases, there was a span of 11 bases. CDR3 in DNA: TGTGCCAGCCGGGACTCCGACTCCTACGAGCAGTACTTC. It codes for CASRDSDSYEQYF.

The V and J genes are TRBV9 and TRBJ2-1; D is possibly TRBD2 (6 bases). CDR1 is SGDLS and CDR2 is YYNGEE in the germline V gene. The CDR3 extends over 13 amino acids. Trimming removed 5 bases from V and 8 bases from J, with 14 bases in between. The CDR3 DNA reads TGTGCCAGCAGTAATAGCGGACATTATGAGCAGTTCTTC. As protein: CASSNSGHYEQFF.

This clonotype has just a few counts. J is TRBJ2-6 and V is TRBV20-1, with D tentatively TRBD2 (5 bases). Trimming pared 3 bases from V and 4 bases from J, leaving 13 bases between. This CDR3 spans 15 amino acids. Germline lookup yields CDR1 DFQATT and CDR2 SNEGSKA (reference sequence). The CDR3 here is CSASSGELGANVLTF. The CDR3 bases are TGCAGTGCTAGCTCCGGGGAGTTAGGGGCCAACGTCCTGACTTTC.

The sample holds a few counts of this clonotype. The chain joins TRBV20-1 to TRBJ2-7, with 8 nucleotides matching TRBD2. V shed 0 bases and J 2 bases; nucleotides not matched to a gene: 3. The length of the CDR3 is 14 residues. CDR1 DFQATT and CDR2 SNEGSKA come from the germline V gene (reference sequence). The CDR3 region is CSARDPSGPYEQYF. The CDR3 DNA follows: TGCAGTGCTAGAGATCCTAGCGGGCCCTACGAGCAGTACTTC.

The chain employs TRBV3-1 and TRBJ2-5; tentative D call: TRBD2 (5 bases). The last part of the DNA fits TRBJ2-7 better; the J call may be wrong. The CDR3 is made up of 16 amino acids. Per germline, CDR1 LGHDT and CDR2 YNNKEL (reference sequence). The CDR3 DNA reads as TGTGCCAGCAGCCCTGTATCGGGGATCCCCCCTACCGAGCAGTACTTC. Translating gives CASSPVSGIPPTEQYF.